The 3 T cell receptor beta chains given below trace back to one sample, sequenced in a study of T cells in women clearing cervical HPV infection. Method: immunoSEQ multiplex PCR; TCRdb's copy keeps in-frame clones and lacks some. The sample has roughly 35,000 clones. Sample: blood buffy coat. These receptors came from a woman aged 18 to 69 with a cervical HPV16 infection that either progressed to CIN3+ or cleared (not recorded which).

On this clone: Read coverage stops 3 residues before the CDR3 terminus; the germline J gene supplies the remainder. The chain employs TRBV6-2 or TRBV6-3 and TRBJ1-2; D is unresolved. Germline CDR1 MNHEY, CDR2 SVGEGT. This CDR3 has 15 residues. The CDR3 loop reads CASSYEWAAYNDYTF. The DNA read from the CDR3 is TGTGCCAGCAGTTACGAGTGGGCAGCCTACAATGAC.

Incomplete CDR3 DNA: TGTGCCAGCAGCCGCGACAGGGGAGGCACTGAA. Translating gives CASSRDRGGTE. The entire CDR3 is CASSRDRGGTEAFF. The rearrangement joins TRBV7-6 to TRBJ1-1, with 8 bases lining up with TRBD1. The read stops 3 residues short of the end of the CDR3; the missing end is completed from the germline J gene. The CDR3 covers 14 residues. The V gene end was trimmed by 5 bases and the J gene end by 4 bases; junction bases not matched to a gene: 6. Germline-derived CDR1 and CDR2 are SGHVS and FNYEAQ.

A word on this clone: The read ends 3 residues early relative to the CDR3; the germline J gene fills the gap. The rearrangement links TRBV5-1 to TRBJ2-1, with 7 bases identical to TRBD1. This CDR3 spans 17 amino acids. The germline V gene has CDR1 SGHRS and CDR2 YFSETQ. Trimming at V came to 4 bases and at J to 0 bases, leaving 10 bases not matched to a gene. Incomplete CDR3 DNA: TGCGCCAGCAGCCCCTGGACAGGCAAAAGCTCCTACAATGAG. It is translated as CASSPWTGKSSYNE. In full, the CDR3 reads CASSPWTGKSSYNEQFF.